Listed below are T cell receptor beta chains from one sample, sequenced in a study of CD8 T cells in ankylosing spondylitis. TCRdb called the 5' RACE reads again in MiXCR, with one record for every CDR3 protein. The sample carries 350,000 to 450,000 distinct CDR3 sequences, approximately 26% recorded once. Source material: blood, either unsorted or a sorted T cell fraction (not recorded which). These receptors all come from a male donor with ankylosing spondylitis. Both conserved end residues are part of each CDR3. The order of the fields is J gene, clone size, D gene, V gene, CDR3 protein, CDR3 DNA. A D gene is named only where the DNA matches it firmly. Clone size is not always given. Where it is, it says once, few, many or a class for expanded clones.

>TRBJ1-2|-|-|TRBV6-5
CASSYSGTPYGYTF
TGTGCCAGCAGTTACTCGGGGACGCCATATGGCTACACCTTC
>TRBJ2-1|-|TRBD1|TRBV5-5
CASSSSAGTGSSMEQFF
TGTGCCAGCAGCTCGTCTGCCGGGACAGGGTCCTCGATGGAGCAGTTCTTC
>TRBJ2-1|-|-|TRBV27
CASSPQTQGLQTPNEQFF
TGTGCCAGCAGTCCACAAACCCAGGGCTTGCAAACCCCGAATGAGCAGTTCTTC
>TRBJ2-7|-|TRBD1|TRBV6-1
CASSADRDGYEQYF
TGTGCCAGCAGTGCTGACAGGGACGGCTACGAGCAGTACTTC
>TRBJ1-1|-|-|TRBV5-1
CASSHQGNTEAFF
TGCGCCAGCAGCCACCAGGGAAATACTGAAGCTTTCTTT
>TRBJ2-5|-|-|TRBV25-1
CASSVPAAETQYF
TGTGCCAGCAGTGTTCCTGCAGCGGAGACCCAGTACTTC
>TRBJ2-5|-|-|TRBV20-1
CSARGRRGAIQETQYF
TGCAGTGCTAGAGGACGTCGCGGGGCTATCCAAGAGACCCAGTACTTC
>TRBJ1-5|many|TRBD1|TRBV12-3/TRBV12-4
CASSLGQGGGQPQHF
TGTGCCAGCAGTTTAGGACAGGGAGGAGGTCAGCCCCAGCATTTT
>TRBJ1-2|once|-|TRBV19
CASRKDSYGYTF
TGTGCCAGTAGAAAGGACAGTTATGGCTACACCTTC
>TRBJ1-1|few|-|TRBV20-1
CSARPGGGLEAFF
TGCAGTGCTAGGCCTGGAGGGGGACTTGAAGCTTTCTTT
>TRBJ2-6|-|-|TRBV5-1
CASSLVLSGANVLTF
TGCGCCAGCAGCTTGGTGCTCTCTGGGGCCAACGTCCTGACTTTC
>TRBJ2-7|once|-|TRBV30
CAWSESSYEQYF
TGTGCCTGGAGTGAATCCTCCTACGAGCAGTACTTC
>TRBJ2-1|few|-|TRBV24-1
CATRDPGRNEQFF
TGTGCCACCCGAGATCCGGGGCGGAATGAGCAGTTCTTC
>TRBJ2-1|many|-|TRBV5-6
CASSPLSGREGGYNEQFF
TGTGCCAGCAGCCCCCTGTCGGGGCGGGAAGGAGGCTACAATGAGCAGTTCTTC
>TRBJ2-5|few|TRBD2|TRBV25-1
CASSELPPGRETQYF
TGTGCCAGCAGTGAACTCCCTCCCGGGAGGGAGACCCAGTACTTC
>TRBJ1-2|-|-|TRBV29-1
CSVLRQDGGYTF
TGCAGCGTCCTCAGGCAGGACGGGGGCTACACCTTC
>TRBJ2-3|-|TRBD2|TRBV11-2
CASSFNIPGLAGGSTDTQYF
TGTGCCAGCAGCTTCAACATCCCGGGACTAGCGGGGGGCAGCACAGATACGCAGTATTTT
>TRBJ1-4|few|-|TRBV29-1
CSGGHYEKLFF
TGCAGCGGGGGACATTATGAAAAACTGTTTTTT
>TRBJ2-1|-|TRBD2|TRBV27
CASSLVLAGAGGFEQFF
TGTGCCAGCAGTTTAGTACTAGCGGGAGCGGGAGGCTTTGAGCAGTTCTTC
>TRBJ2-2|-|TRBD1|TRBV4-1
CASSSGGGRIGELFF
TGCGCCAGCAGCTCAGGGGGTGGGAGAATCGGGGAGCTGTTTTTT
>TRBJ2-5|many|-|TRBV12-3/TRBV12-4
CASSPQGVQETQYF
TGTGCCAGCAGTCCGCAGGGAGTCCAAGAGACCCAGTACTTC
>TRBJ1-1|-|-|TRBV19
CASSFLQGRNTEAFF
TGTGCCAGTAGTTTCTTACAGGGTAGGAACACTGAAGCTTTCTTT
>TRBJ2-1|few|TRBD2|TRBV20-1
CSASFSGSSNEQFF
TGCAGTGCTAGTTTTAGCGGGAGTAGCAATGAGCAGTTCTTC
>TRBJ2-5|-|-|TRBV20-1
CSARFTAWGETQYF
TGCAGTGCTAGATTCACCGCTTGGGGGGAGACCCAGTACTTC
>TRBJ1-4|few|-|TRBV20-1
CSARDPRGNEKLFF
TGCAGTGCTAGAGATCCCAGGGGTAATGAAAAACTGTTTTTT
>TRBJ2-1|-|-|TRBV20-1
CSAALGAGDEQFF
TGCAGTGCCGCCCTGGGAGCAGGGGATGAGCAGTTCTTC
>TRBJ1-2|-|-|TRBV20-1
CSAYSGRGYGYTF
TGCAGTGCTTACTCGGGACGGGGGTATGGCTACACCTTC
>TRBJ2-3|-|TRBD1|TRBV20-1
CSARRQGALNTQYF
TGCAGTGCTAGAAGACAGGGGGCGCTTAATACGCAGTATTTT
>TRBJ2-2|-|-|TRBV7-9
CASSEMRGAGELFF
TGTGCCAGCAGCGAAATGAGGGGGGCCGGGGAGCTGTTTTTT
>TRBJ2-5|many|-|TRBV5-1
CASSPGAETQYF
TGCGCCAGCAGCCCGGGAGCGGAGACCCAGTACTTC
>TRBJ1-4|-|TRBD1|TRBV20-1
CSARPQTGGGEKLFF
TGCAGTGCTAGACCCCAGACAGGGGGAGGTGAAAAACTGTTTTTT
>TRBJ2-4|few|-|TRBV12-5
CASSPGPFVVGLALAKNIQYF
TGTGCTAGTTCCCCCGGCCCCTTCGTTGTTGGTTTAGCTCTAGCCAAAAACATTCAGTACTTC
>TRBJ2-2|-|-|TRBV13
CASSPPRVANTGELFF
TGTGCCAGCAGCCCCCCGCGGGTTGCGAACACCGGGGAGCTGTTTTTT
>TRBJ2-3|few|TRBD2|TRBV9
CASSRLAGVDNTQYF
TGTGCCAGCAGCCGACTAGCGGGAGTGGATAATACGCAGTATTTT
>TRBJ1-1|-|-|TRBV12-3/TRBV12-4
CASSRQAATMNTEAFF
TGTGCCAGCAGCCGACAGGCTGCAACCATGAACACTGAAGCTTTCTTT
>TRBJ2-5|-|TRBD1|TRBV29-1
CSVAGQRETQYF
TGCAGCGTTGCGGGACAGCGAGAGACCCAGTACTTC